This T cell receptor beta chain was identified in a study of blood T cell repertoires in COVID-19. Overall study context: Samples came from the United States, Italy and Spain, spanning acute and convalescent COVID-19. PBMCs, B-cell-depleted T cells, or T cells provided the cDNA or gDNA that made up the material.

The Seattle site enrolled patients during active infection and followed them longitudinally. Source study methods: Amplification of reference gene primers provided the estimated nucleated cell counts. Clones were sequenced by immunoSEQ multiplex PCR, and TCRdb holds only the in-frame ones, with some missing. That table furnishes V, J and clone size, whereas the DNA furnished D and trimming. The table has over 200,000 clones, 75% to 85% seen once. The V gene lost 6 bases and the J gene lost 5 bases, with 16 bases spanning the gap. CDR1 MDHEN and CDR2 SYDVKM come from the germline V gene. The CDR3 totals 14 residues.

The chain uses TRBV28 and TRBJ1-1; D is uncertain. This receptor was identified in a woman in her 30s with COVID-19, enrolled during active disease. The material sequenced was peripheral blood. The CDR3 nucleotides read TGTGCCAGCAGCCACCACTCCGGAGGGACTGAAGCTTTCTTT. Protein: CASSHHSGGTEAFF.